The rows below give T cell receptor beta chains drawn from one sample of a study of neurological immune-mediated disorders. TCRdb passed the 5' RACE reads through MiXCR, listing each CDR3 protein once. The data contain about 38,000 distinct CDR3 sequences, just under 7.5% of them seen just once; the ten biggest clones take up around 5%. The sample was CD4+ T cells from blood. All receptors come from a man over 45 in good health. The CDR3 runs from the conserved cysteine through the conserved F or W. The D gene is left open where the match is weak. Some rows mark clone size as missing; the rest say once, few, many or name a class of expanded clone.

TRBJ2-4	TRBD2	TRBV4-1	many	TGCGCCAGCAGCCAAGAGACTAGCGGGAGACGTAACATTCAGTACTTC	CASSQETSGRRNIQYF
TRBJ1-1	NA	TRBV7-2	few	TGTGCCAGCAGCTTAGATGGCGGGGTTGGCACTGAAGCTTTCTTT	CASSLDGGVGTEAFF
TRBJ2-7	NA	TRBV5-1	many	TGCGCCAGCAGCTTCAGCGCCGCGATCGCCTACGAGCAGTACTTC	CASSFSAAIAYEQYF
TRBJ2-1	TRBD2	TRBV5-4	many	TGTGCCAGCAGCTCCCGGACTAGCGGATACAATGAGCAGTTCTTC	CASSSRTSGYNEQFF
TRBJ2-7	NA	TRBV7-2	many	TGTGCCAGCAGCGTCTACCGGGATCACTCCTACGAGCAGTACTTC	CASSVYRDHSYEQYF
TRBJ2-2	TRBD2	TRBV14	many	TGTGCCAGCAGCCGGACTAGCGGGAGTAAGTTCGCCGGGGAGCTGTTTTTT	CASSRTSGSKFAGELFF
TRBJ2-3	TRBD1	TRBV29-1	many	TGCAGCGTGGGACAGGGGACAAGCACAGATACGCAGTATTTT	CSVGQGTSTDTQYF
TRBJ2-1	NA	TRBV20-1	many	TGCAGTGCTAGAGATAGTGGAGAAGGGTTTTCCTACAATGAGCAGTTCTTC	CSARDSGEGFSYNEQFF
TRBJ1-5	TRBD1	TRBV20-1	many	TGCAGTGCTTGGACAGGGAAACGCAATCAGCCCCAGCATTTT	CSAWTGKRNQPQHF
TRBJ2-5	NA	TRBV4-1	NA	TGCGCCAGCAGCCAACATGAGGGAGTCAACTATGAGCAGTACTTC	CASSQHEGVNYEQYF
TRBJ2-7	NA	TRBV5-1	many	TGCGCCAGCAGTGGCGGGATACTTAATACAAGACCAAGCTCCTACGAGCAGTACTTC	CASSGGILNTRPSSYEQYF
TRBJ2-7	TRBD2	TRBV19	many	TGTGCCAGTAGTACCGTCGGGAGGGGTCACTCCTACGAGCAGTACTTC	CASSTVGRGHSYEQYF
TRBJ1-4	NA	TRBV5-6	many	TGTGCCAGCAGCTTAGCCCATGGTGAAAAACTGTTTTTT	CASSLAHGEKLFF
TRBJ2-7	TRBD2	TRBV7-2	many	TGTGCCAGCACTCGTAGCGGGAGGGACTACGAGCAGTACTTC	CASTRSGRDYEQYF
TRBJ2-7	NA	TRBV7-2	many	TGTGCCAGCAGCTTATCACGGCCCCAAGGAGAGCAGTACTTC	CASSLSRPQGEQYF
TRBJ2-5	TRBD2	TRBV10-2	many	TGCGCCAGCAGTATAGCGGGAGAGACCCAGTACTTC	CASSIAGETQYF
TRBJ2-7	TRBD2	TRBV29-1	NA	TGCAGCGTTGAGAAGCTAGCGGGCGAGCAGTACTTC	CSVEKLAGEQYF
TRBJ1-6	NA	TRBV21-1	many	TGTGCCAGCAGCCCCCTGCGGACAGACGATAATTCACCCCTCCACTTT	CASSPLRTDDNSPLHF
TRBJ1-2	NA	TRBV7-2	many	TGTGCCAGCAGCTCCCGGGTTGCGGGCGGGGGCTACACCTTC	CASSSRVAGGGYTF
TRBJ1-2	NA	TRBV20-1	many	TGCAGTGCTAGGGACGGGGCGCGCAACTATGGCTACACCTTC	CSARDGARNYGYTF
TRBJ1-1	NA	TRBV30	few	TGTGCCTGGAAACAGGGCGTTAGTACTGAAGCTTTCTTT	CAWKQGVSTEAFF
TRBJ2-5	NA	TRBV29-1	many	TGCAGCGTAGGGCAAGAGACCCAGTACTTC	CSVGQETQYF